This T cell receptor (beta chain) was identified during a study of CD8 T cells in Susac syndrome. The CDR3 is made up of 12 amino acids. Between the trimmed V and J ends, which lost 5 bases and 5 bases, there was a span of 12 bases. Germline V gene lookup returns CDR1 DFQATT and CDR2 SNEGSKA (reference sequence). Concerning this clonotype: Its antigen is not known.

Study-level results: The authors found no clonal expansion in Susac syndrome CD4+ T cell repertoires.

The RNA, about 0.45 to 1 ug, was put through reverse transcription using random hexamers. With immunoSEQ multiplex PCR, TCR beta CDR3 was amplified across 54 Vbeta and 13 Jbeta. TCRdb recomputed calls from the immunoSEQ multiplex PCR reads with MiXCR, one row per CDR3 protein. The sample carries roughly 250,000 distinct CDR3 sequences, about 96% recorded once. Specimen: CD4+ T cells from PBMCs. The chain employs TRBV20-1 and TRBJ2-5, with D possibly being TRBD2 (6 bases). The clonotype was recovered from a human donor with Susac syndrome. The CDR3 DNA sequence: TGCAGTGCTCCCGGGACTTACGAGACCCAGTACTTC. It yields the protein CSAPGTYETQYF.